The rows below give T cell receptor beta chains drawn from one sample of a study of graft-versus-host responses after intestinal transplantation. Generated by immunoSEQ multiplex PCR, the TCRdb table keeps only in-frame clones and is missing some. Of about 70,000 clones listed, around 90% are singletons. Which antigens these TCRs recognize remains unknown. The material was unstimulated CD8+ T cells sorted from spleen or lymph node cells, obtained before transplant. All receptors derive from a human donor who was the organ donor for an intestinal transplant. The CDR3 runs from the conserved cysteine through the conserved F or W. Fields, in order: J gene, V gene, clone size, D gene, CDR3 DNA, CDR3 protein. D genes are given only for firm matches. Clone size is given for some rows only: seen once, a few or many times, or a class if the clone is expanded.

>TRBJ2-3|TRBV6-1|-|TRBD1
TGTGCCAGCACCCCGACAGGGGGAACAGATACGCAGTATTTT
CASTPTGGTDTQYF
>TRBJ1-2|TRBV6-5|-|-
TGTGCCACCCGGACAGAAACTATCTATGGCTACACCTTC
CATRTETIYGYTF
>TRBJ2-1|TRBV6-6|-|TRBD1
TGTGCCAGCAGTTGGGGGACAGGGGGTAACACAAATGAGCAGTTCTTC
CASSWGTGGNTNEQFF
>TRBJ1-2|TRBV4-3|-|-
TGCGCCAGCAGCCAAGATGGACAGAATACTGGCTACACCTTC
CASSQDGQNTGYTF
>TRBJ1-2|TRBV25-1|-|TRBD1
TGTGCCAGCACGACAGGGGTGGATGGCTACACCTTC
CASTTGVDGYTF
>TRBJ2-1|TRBV2|-|-
TGTGCCAGCAGTGAGACTCAAAGTGAGCAGTTCTTC
CASSETQSEQFF
>TRBJ1-2|TRBV6-6|-|-
TGTGCCAGCAGTTACCTCACGTTAGGGGAATATGGCTACACCTTC
CASSYLTLGEYGYTF
>TRBJ1-4|TRBV19|few|-
TGTGCCAGCTCGGACTGGCTTGAGGTGTTTTTT
CASSDWLEVFF
>TRBJ2-5|TRBV29-1|once|-
TGCAGCGCCACAGGGCCCGATGAGACCCAGTACTTC
CSATGPDETQYF
>TRBJ2-1|TRBV28|-|-
TGTGCCAGCAGCTCTCCTCAGGGTTCCTTCCGGGAGCAGTTCTTC
CASSSPQGSFREQFF
>TRBJ2-1|TRBV29-1|-|TRBD2
TGCAGCGTTTATTCCCGGACTAGCGGGGAGCAATCGTTCTCCTACAATGAGCAGTTCTTC
CSVYSRTSGEQSFSYNEQFF
>TRBJ1-2|TRBV28|-|-
TGTGCCAGCACGGTCAGGGGCTATGGCTACACCTTC
CASTVRGYGYTF
>TRBJ1-1|TRBV9|-|-
TGTGCCAGCAGCGTAAAAACAGAACACCCTACTAACACTGAAGCTTTCTTT
CASSVKTEHPTNTEAFF
>TRBJ2-3|TRBV6-5|once|TRBD1
TGTGCCAGCACCTTGGCAGGGGGCGAAGGTACGCAGTATTTT
CASTLAGGEGTQYF
>TRBJ2-1|TRBV6-6|-|TRBD1
TGCTCAGCCCGGGACAGAGCAAACAATGAGCAGTTCTTC
CSARDRANNEQFF
>TRBJ1-1|TRBV27|-|-
TGTGCCAGCTTCTCGACAGCGAACACTGAAGCTTTCTTT
CASFSTANTEAFF
>TRBJ1-1|TRBV6-6|-|TRBD1
TGTGCCAGCAGTTACTCACTGACAGGGAATACTGAAGCTTTCTTT
CASSYSLTGNTEAFF
>TRBJ1-2|TRBV19|few|-
TGTGCCAGTAGTACTCGAACAGGGACCTCCTATGGCTACACCTTC
CASSTRTGTSYGYTF
>TRBJ1-2|TRBV13|-|TRBD1
TGTGCCAGCAGCCCCGACAGGGGCGACTATGGCTACACCTTC
CASSPDRGDYGYTF
>TRBJ2-1|TRBV7-9|-|-
TGTGCCAGCAGCGAAGAACATCCCTACAATGAGCAGTTCTTC
CASSEEHPYNEQFF
>TRBJ2-5|TRBV9|-|TRBD2
TGTGCCAGCAGCGTAGGGACTAGACTCCTTCAAGAGACCCAGTACTTC
CASSVGTRLLQETQYF
>TRBJ2-5|TRBV2|-|TRBD1
TGTGCCAGCCGGAAGACAGGGGAAGAGACCCAGTACTTC
CASRKTGEETQYF
>TRBJ2-5|TRBV5-4|-|-
TGTGCCAGCAGCACGGGTTCCCAAGAGACCCAGTACTTC
CASSTGSQETQYF
>TRBJ1-3|TRBV7-9|once|TRBD1
TGTGCCAGCAGCGCCAGGGACAGCGACGTTGACACCATATATTTT
CASSARDSDVDTIYF
>TRBJ2-4|TRBV29-1|-|-
TGCAGCGTTGAAGAGGAATCAGGAGGGATTCAGTACTTC
CSVEEESGGIQYF
>TRBJ1-3|TRBV15|-|TRBD1
TGTGCCACCAGCGACCGGGACAGGGGGCTTGGAAACACCATATATTTT
CATSDRDRGLGNTIYF
>TRBJ1-1|TRBV2|-|-
TGTGCCAGCATCCTCACCGGGACATTGAGAACTGAAGCTTTCTTT
CASILTGTLRTEAFF
>TRBJ2-1|TRBV6-5|-|-
TGTGCCAGCAGATCAGGGATCAATGAGCAGTTCTTC
CASRSGINEQFF
>TRBJ1-1|TRBV7-9|-|TRBD1
TGTGCCAGCAGTAGTCCGGGACAGGGGTCCCTGAACACTGAAGCTTTCTTT
CASSSPGQGSLNTEAFF